This T cell receptor beta chain was obtained from a study of blood T cell repertoires in COVID-19. The CDR3 spans 14 residues. The germline V gene encodes CDR1 LNHNV and CDR2 YYDKDF (reference sequence). V lost 5 bases, J lost 7 bases, and 6 bases stayed unmatched. Only in-frame clones appear in the TCRdb table, and some are missing; sequencing was by immunoSEQ multiplex PCR. Of 300,000 to 400,000 clones detected, 88% appear once; the ten largest clones hold roughly 1.7%. This clonotype originated in a woman aged 30 to 39 with COVID-19, enrolled during active disease. The sequencing sample was made of peripheral blood. This chain uses TRBV15 with TRBJ2-1; 9 nucleotides line up with TRBD1. The CDR3 bases are TGTGCCACCAGCTCCCGGGACAGGGTAAATGAGCAGTTCTTC. Encoded protein: CATSSRDRVNEQFF.